This entry describes one T cell receptor beta chain. The data derive from a study of sequential checkpoint blockade in melanoma. The wider study: After both sequences, patients received maintenance nivolumab.

In germline, CDR1 is MNHEY, CDR2 SVGAGI. V was trimmed by 0 bases and J by 7 bases, leaving 9 bases between them. The CDR3 is 13 residues long. Sample treatment: randomized to nivolumab then ipilimumab (arm A) or the reverse (arm B). Patients had received no earlier DNA-damaging chemotherapy. From thawed PBMCs, live CD3+CD8+ cells negative for CD19 and CD56 were sorted. Method: immunoSEQ multiplex PCR; TCRdb's copy keeps in-frame clones and lacks some. The sample records roughly 23,000 clones, around 80% being singletons. The V and J genes are TRBV6-5 and TRBJ1-1; D remains unclear. Sequenced here: CD8+ T cells sorted from blood (inferred from file names), sampled from a patient given nivolumab and ipilimumab in sequence. This receptor was taken from a human donor with melanoma. The CDR3 region is CASSYSPSDEAFF. In DNA form, the CDR3 reads TGTGCCAGCAGTTACTCTCCTAGTGATGAAGCTTTCTTT.